What follows are 2 T cell receptor beta chains derived from one specimen sequenced in a study of T cells after yellow fever vaccination. TCRdb fed the 5' RACE reads into MiXCR, producing one record per CDR3 protein. Counted here are under 300,000 distinct CDR3 sequences, less than 9% occurring once; the ten biggest clones make up roughly 0.93%. The sample here was CD4+ T cells sorted from PBMCs, taken 15 days after the yellow fever booster vaccination. The receptors derive from a man aged 30-40 years who received the YFV17D yellow fever vaccine.

The chain is built from TRBV18 and TRBJ1-4, with 11 positions matching TRBD1. CDR3 length: 16 amino acids. The germline V gene has CDR1 KGHSH and CDR2 LQKENI. The trim removed 4 bases at V and 8 bases at J, leaving 9 bases unmatched. CDR3 nucleotide sequence: TGTGCCAGCTCACTCAGGACAGGGGGCGCATCAGAAAAACTGTTTTTT. It translates to CASSLRTGGASEKLFF.

As regards this clonotype: This may be a read error, as it is one base from a much larger clone. The chain recombines TRBV30 with TRBJ2-2, with no clear D. CDR1 GTSNPN and CDR2 SVGIG come from the germline V gene (reference sequence). The CDR3 spans 13 residues. The V end was cut by 1 base, the J end by 1 base, with 4 bases between. The CDR3 DNA reads TGTGCCTGGAGTGGACGGAACACCGGGGAGCTGTTTTTT. This encodes CAWSGRNTGELFF.